This T cell receptor (beta chain) originates from a study of response to subunit inactivated influenza vaccine. Trimming removed 4 bases from V and 0 bases from J, with 12 bases in between. Per the germline V gene, CDR1 is LGHNA and CDR2 is YNFKEQ. This CDR3 is 16 amino acids long. MiXCR, run by TCRdb on the RT-PCR reads, gives a single entry per CDR3 protein. The table records roughly 790,000 distinct CDR3 sequences, around 21% of them present only once. The sequenced sample was PBMCs from blood, obtained 5 days after vaccination. This sequence originates from a man aged 50-60 years who received an inactivated influenza vaccine. The chain recombines TRBV4-2 with TRBJ2-2; tentative D call: TRBD1 (5 bases). CDR3 sequence: CASSPRDRSNTGELFF. In DNA, the CDR3 is TGTGCCAGCAGCCCCCGTGACAGATCGAACACCGGGGAGCTGTTTTTT.